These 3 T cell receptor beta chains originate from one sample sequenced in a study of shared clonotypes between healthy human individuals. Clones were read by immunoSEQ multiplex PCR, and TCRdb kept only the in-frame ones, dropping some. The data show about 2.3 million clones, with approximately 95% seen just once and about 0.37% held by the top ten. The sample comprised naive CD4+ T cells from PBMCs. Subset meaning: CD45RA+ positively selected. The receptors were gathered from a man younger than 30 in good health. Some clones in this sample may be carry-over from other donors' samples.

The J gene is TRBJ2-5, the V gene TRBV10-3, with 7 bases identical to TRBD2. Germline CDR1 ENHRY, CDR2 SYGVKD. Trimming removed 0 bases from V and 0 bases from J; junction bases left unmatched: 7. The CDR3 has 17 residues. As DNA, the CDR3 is TGTGCCATCAGTGAGTCGAAAACTAGCGCGTACCAAGAGACCCAGTACTTC. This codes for CAISESKTSAYQETQYF.

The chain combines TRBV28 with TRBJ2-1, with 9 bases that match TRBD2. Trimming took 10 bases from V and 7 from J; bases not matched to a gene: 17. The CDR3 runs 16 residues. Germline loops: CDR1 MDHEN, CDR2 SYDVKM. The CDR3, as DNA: TGTGCCACCGGGACCTTTTCGGGACTAGCTACTAATGAGCAGTTCTTC. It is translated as CATGTFSGLATNEQFF.

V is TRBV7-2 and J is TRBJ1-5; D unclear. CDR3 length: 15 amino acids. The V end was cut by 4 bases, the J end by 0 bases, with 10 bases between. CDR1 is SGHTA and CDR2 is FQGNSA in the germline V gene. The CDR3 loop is CASSSDYTSNQPQHF. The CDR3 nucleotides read TGTGCCAGCAGCTCCGATTACACTAGCAATCAGCCCCAGCATTTT.